This is a list of T cell receptor beta chains from one sample in a study of cytomegalovirus exposure and HLA in healthy donors. Sequenced by immunoSEQ multiplex PCR; TCRdb stores in-frame clones only, minus some. Among 90,000 to 130,000 clones listed, approximately 86% were seen once. The specimen sequenced was PBMCs. Receptors were obtained from a man aged 40-49 years in good health and CMV-seronegative. The CDR3 runs from the conserved cysteine through the conserved F or W. Each record gives: clone size, CDR3 length, V gene, J gene, D gene, CDR3 DNA, CDR3 protein. A D gene is named only where the DNA matches it firmly. A row's size may be missing; if present it is once, few, many or a size class.

NA	15	TRBV5-6	TRBJ1-4	TRBD1	TGTGCCAGCAGCTTTTTTGACAGGGGTGAAAAAAAACTGTTTTTT	CASSFFDRGEKKLFF
NA	14	TRBV10-3	TRBJ2-7	NA	TGTGCCATCAGTGGGGACACCTTATCCTACGAGCAGTACTTC	CAISGDTLSYEQYF
NA	12	TRBV6-1	TRBJ1-3	TRBD1	TGTGCCAGTCTGGACAGGCGGAACACCATATATTTT	CASLDRRNTIYF
NA	13	TRBV6-6	TRBJ2-7	TRBD1	TGTGCCAGCAGTTCGACAGGGAAGTACGAGCAGTACTTC	CASSSTGKYEQYF
NA	13	TRBV6-5	TRBJ1-6	NA	TGTGCCAGCAGTTACTTCTCTAATTCACCCCTCCACTTT	CASSYFSNSPLHF
NA	15	TRBV6-5	TRBJ1-1	NA	TGTGCCAGCAGTACACCGACGAGGGGGAGTAGTGAAGCTTTCTTT	CASSTPTRGSSEAFF
NA	16	TRBV19	TRBJ2-2	TRBD2	TGTGCCAGTAGATCGGGGGGGCAGGCGAACACCGGGGAGCTGTTTTTT	CASRSGGQANTGELFF
NA	15	TRBV7-9	TRBJ2-6	NA	TGTGCCAGCAGCTTAGGGGACACTGGGGCCAACGTCCTGACTTTC	CASSLGDTGANVLTF
NA	13	TRBV4-1	TRBJ1-1	NA	TGCGCCAGCAGCCAAGTTGAGCGAACTGAAGCTTTCTTT	CASSQVERTEAFF
NA	17	TRBV4-3	TRBJ2-3	TRBD2	TGCGCCAGCAGCCAAGATAGGACTAGCGGGGGGACAGATACGCAGTATTTT	CASSQDRTSGGTDTQYF
NA	16	TRBV5-1	TRBJ2-7	NA	TGCGCCAGCAGTAGGGTTTCGGACAGTTGGAGATACGAGCAGTACTTC	CASSRVSDSWRYEQYF
NA	14	TRBV19	TRBJ1-1	NA	TGTGCCAGTACCATGGTTGGCTTGAACACTGAAGCTTTCTTT	CASTMVGLNTEAFF
NA	13	TRBV29-1	TRBJ1-4	TRBD1	TGCAGCGCTCAGGGGGCACCTAATGAAAAACTGTTTTTT	CSAQGAPNEKLFF
few	13	TRBV5-5	TRBJ2-5	NA	TGTGCCAGCAGCTTGGGAGCCTCTGAGACCCAGTACTTC	CASSLGASETQYF
few	12	TRBV2	TRBJ2-7	TRBD1	TGTGCCAGCAGCGGGACAGCCTACGAGCAGTACTTC	CASSGTAYEQYF
NA	15	TRBV7-2	TRBJ2-1	TRBD1	TGTGCCAGCAGCTTAGGGACAGGGCGCTACAATGAGCAGTTCTTC	CASSLGTGRYNEQFF
NA	13	TRBV4-3	TRBJ2-7	TRBD2	TGCGCCAGCAGCCGGGGGACTAGCGGCGAGCAGTACTTC	CASSRGTSGEQYF
NA	14	TRBV6-5	TRBJ2-7	TRBD2	TGTGCCAGCGAGAAGCGGGGGGGACCCTACGAGCAGTACTTC	CASEKRGGPYEQYF
NA	15	TRBV27	TRBJ2-1	TRBD1	TGTGCCAGCAGGCCCCTTGGGACAGAAGACAATGAGCAGTTCTTC	CASRPLGTEDNEQFF
NA	13	TRBV5-8	TRBJ2-7	NA	TGTGCCAGCAGCTTGGGTTACTACTACGAGCAGTACTTC	CASSLGYYYEQYF
NA	12	TRBV7-2	TRBJ2-7	NA	TGTGCCAGCAGCTCGGGGATCTACGAGCAGTACTTC	CASSSGIYEQYF
NA	14	TRBV7-2	TRBJ1-1	TRBD1	TGTGCCAGCACCTCGACAGGGACGAACACTGAAGCTTTCTTT	CASTSTGTNTEAFF
NA	14	TRBV6-5	TRBJ1-5	TRBD1	TGTGCCAGCAAGCGACAGGGGGGCAATCAGCCCCAGCATTTT	CASKRQGGNQPQHF
NA	15	TRBV18	TRBJ1-2	TRBD1	TGTGCCAGCTCAGCCACAACAGGGGGCGGAAGTGGCTACACCTTC	CASSATTGGGSGYTF
NA	14	TRBV7-9	TRBJ2-7	NA	TGTGCCAGCAGTTCTCAGGACGGTGCGGGCGAGCAGTACTTC	CASSSQDGAGEQYF
NA	15	TRBV19	TRBJ1-3	TRBD1	TGTGCCAGTAGTGACAGGGTGGCGTCTGGAAACACCATATATTTT	CASSDRVASGNTIYF
NA	15	TRBV5-1	TRBJ2-5	NA	TGCGCCAGCAGCTTGAGGGGGGGGCGAGATGAGACCCAGTACTTC	CASSLRGGRDETQYF
NA	17	TRBV5-1	TRBJ1-5	NA	TGCGCCAGCAGCTTGGGGACGCAGGGCTGGGGAAATCAGCCCCAGCATTTT	CASSLGTQGWGNQPQHF
few	16	TRBV6-5	TRBJ2-1	TRBD2	TGTGCCAGCAGTTATCCCTCTAGCGGTAACTACAATGAGCAGTTCTTC	CASSYPSSGNYNEQFF
once	15	TRBV4-3	TRBJ2-1	NA	TGCGCCAGCAGCCAAGATAACTCAGGTTACAATGAGCAGTTCTTC	CASSQDNSGYNEQFF
NA	13	TRBV5-4	TRBJ1-2	TRBD1	TGTGCCAGCAGCTTAAGGGGACAGGAGGGCTACACCTTC	CASSLRGQEGYTF
NA	14	TRBV2	TRBJ1-5	NA	TGTGCCAGCAGTGTTGGGACATCGGGTCAGCCCCAGCATTTT	CASSVGTSGQPQHF
few	15	TRBV28	TRBJ1-1	NA	TGTGCCAGCAGCCCTTTGTCGGGGATGGGCACTGAAGCTTTCTTT	CASSPLSGMGTEAFF
NA	14	TRBV5-1	TRBJ1-4	NA	TGCGCCAGCAAATTCTCCCAGGGGAATGAAAAACTGTTTTTT	CASKFSQGNEKLFF
NA	15	TRBV5-1	TRBJ1-6	NA	TGCGCCAGCAGGCGACAGGTCTCGGAAAATTCACCCCTCCACTTT	CASRRQVSENSPLHF
NA	13	TRBV6-6	TRBJ1-4	NA	TGTGCCAGCAGCCCCAGACAGGATGAAAAACTGTTTTTT	CASSPRQDEKLFF
few	15	TRBV6-1	TRBJ2-6	NA	TGTGCCAGCAGGCCAGGGAATTCTGGGGCCAACGTCCTGACTTTC	CASRPGNSGANVLTF
few	14	TRBV5-4	TRBJ1-2	TRBD1	TGTGCCAGCAGCGCCCGGACAGGGGGCTATGGCTACACCTTC	CASSARTGGYGYTF
NA	15	TRBV18	TRBJ1-4	NA	TGTGCCAGCTCACCAGGGCGACAGTATAATGAAAAACTGTTTTTT	CASSPGRQYNEKLFF
NA	15	TRBV5-1	TRBJ1-3	NA	TGCGCCAGCAGCTTGGGAGGGAACTCTGGAAACACCATATATTTT	CASSLGGNSGNTIYF
NA	14	TRBV6-6	TRBJ2-1	NA	TGTGCCAGCAGTCCCGGGACACAGTACAATGAGCAGTTCTTC	CASSPGTQYNEQFF